The entry below gives a single TCR beta chain sequence along with its context. As yet, its antigen is unknown. The entry originates in a study of T cell responses to AZD1222 COVID-19 vaccine. Study-wide results and limits: Reportedly, nearly half of unique spike TCRs recognized epitopes outside B.1.351/B.1.1.7 mutations. Vaccine-associated CD4 TCRs spanned spike, dominant at 160-218 and 743-854.

The repertoire was sequenced with immunoSEQ multiplex PCR; TCRdb's copy has only in-frame clones and lacks some. The data show about 150,000 clones, with 88% seen just once and around 2.9% held by the top ten. The TCR sequence derives from an adult in good health. The material sequenced was peripheral blood, taken on day 0 of AZD1222 vaccination.

The CDR3 here is CASSLDPDRGSLLHF. CDR3 nucleotide sequence: TGCGCCAGCAGCTTGGATCCAGACAGGGGAAGTCTCCTCCACTTT. The chain has TRBV5-1 and TRBJ1-6; 8 nucleotides match TRBD1. Per germline, CDR1 SGHRS and CDR2 YFSETQ. This CDR3 has 15 residues. V shed 0 bases and J 15 bases; nucleotides not matched to a gene: 11. The entire variable domain, with the rest obtained from reference TRBV5-1 and TRBJ1-6, is as follows: KAGVTQTPRYLIKTRGQQVTLSCSPISGHRSVSWYQQTPGQGLQFLFEYFSETQRNKGNFPGRFSGRQFSNSRSEMNVSTLELGDSALYLCASSLDPDRGSLLHFGNGTRLTVT.